This entry lists 32 T cell receptor beta chains sequenced from one sample in a study of OX40 agonist ivuxolimab in advanced cancers. The data were produced by immunoSEQ multiplex PCR, yet TCRdb's version contains in-frame clones alone and is incomplete. The repertoire holds 15,000 to 20,000 clones, with approximately 85% as singletons. The sample consisted of CD4+ or CD8+ T cells sorted from blood, taken in a trial of the OX40 agonist ivuxolimab. The receptors come from an adult with an advanced solid tumor such as melanoma, head and neck, liver or kidney cancer.

The gene calls are TRBV27 and TRBJ1-5, with no clear D. Trimming removed 3 bases at V and 4 bases at J, with 4 bases between. The germline CDR1 and CDR2 sequences are MNHEY and SMNVEV (reference sequence). CDR3 length: 12 amino acids. For the CDR3, the DNA is TGTGCCAGCAGTTTTCTTAATCAGCCCCAGCATTTT. As protein: CASSFLNQPQHF.

This sequence joins TRBV6-4 and TRBJ2-1; D not certain. Germline V gene sequence: CDR1 MRHNA, CDR2 SNTAGT. Trimming took 0 bases from V and 9 from J, leaving 6 bases between them. The CDR3 loop spans 12 amino acids. CDR3 loop: CASSDSNAEQFF. The CDR3 DNA reads TGTGCCAGCAGTGACTCGAACGCTGAGCAGTTCTTC.

The V gene is TRBV6-5, the J gene TRBJ2-1; D possibly corresponds to TRBD2 (6 bases). The V end was cut by 2 bases, the J end by 3 bases, with 8 bases between. This CDR3 has 14 amino acids. CDR1 is MNHEY and CDR2 is SVGAGI in the germline V gene. The CDR3 sequence is CASSYGGFYNEQFF. CDR3 coding DNA: TGTGCCAGCAGTTACGGGGGGTTCTACAATGAGCAGTTCTTC.

CDR3 bases: TGTGCCAGCAGTGTATCTATTTACAATGAGCAGTTCTTC. This encodes CASSVSIYNEQFF. This chain connects TRBV6-4 to TRBJ2-1, with no clear D. The V gene's germline CDR1 is MRHNA and CDR2 SNTAGT. This CDR3 is 13 amino acids long. The V and J ends lost 4 bases and 4 bases respectively, with 8 bases between them.

V is TRBV30 and J is TRBJ2-1; D gene ambiguous. Germline loops: CDR1 GTSNPN, CDR2 SVGIG (reference sequence). The CDR3 sequence is 12 residues long. V was cut by 0 bases and J by 8 bases, with 8 bases left in between. CDR3 protein: CAWSVLGDEQFF. Written as DNA, the CDR3 is TGTGCCTGGAGTGTCCTAGGAGATGAGCAGTTCTTC.

The V gene is TRBV7-9, the J gene TRBJ2-7, with D possibly matching TRBD2 (5 bases). CDR1 is SEHNR, CDR2 FQNEAQ, per germline (reference sequence). This CDR3 comprises 14 residues. Trimming removed 5 bases at V and 3 bases at J, with 14 bases between. The CDR3 region is CASSLVGVDYEQYF. The CDR3 coding sequence is TGTGCCAGCAGCCTAGTCGGGGTTGACTACGAGCAGTACTTC.

The chain is built from TRBV5-6 and TRBJ2-1, with D maybe TRBD1 (5 bases). The CDR3 totals 13 residues. The germline gives CDR1 SGHDT, CDR2 YYEEEE. V shed 0 bases and J shed 7 bases, with 8 bases lying between them. The CDR3 sequence: CASSLGQPNEQFF. As DNA, the CDR3 is TGTGCCAGCAGCTTGGGACAGCCAAATGAGCAGTTCTTC. The entire variable domain, with the rest obtained from reference TRBV5-6 and TRBJ2-1, is as follows: DAGVTQSPTHLIKTRGQQVTLRCSPKSGHDTVSWYQQALGQGPQFIFQYYEEEERQRGNFPDRFSGHQFPNYSSELNVNALLLGDSALYLCASSLGQPNEQFFGPGTRLTVL.

The chain joins TRBV6-5 to TRBJ1-1, with 9 positions matching TRBD1. The CDR3 spans 15 residues. V lost 4 bases and J lost 5; bases outside the gene matches: 8. The germline CDR1 and CDR2 sequences are MNHEY and SVGAGI. CDR3 sequence (DNA): TGTGCCAGCAGTTTACCCGGGACAGGGTGGACTGAAGCTTTCTTT. As protein: CASSLPGTGWTEAFF.

The chain couples TRBV29-1 to TRBJ2-1; possible D gene TRBD2, 5 bases. Per germline, CDR1 SQVTM and CDR2 ANQGSEA. V was trimmed by 6 bases and J by 2 bases, leaving 14 bases between them. The CDR3 extends over 14 amino acids. The CDR3 reads CSVLNRGTYNEQFF. The CDR3 DNA sequence: TGCAGCGTCCTTAATCGAGGGACCTACAATGAGCAGTTCTTC.

A remark on this clone: Within the sample, other DNA sequences also encode this same CDR3. J is TRBJ2-7 and V is TRBV7-7; TRBD1 matches at 8 bases. The J segment lost 0 bases and the V segment lost 3 bases, leaving 1 base of the junction unmatched. The germline gives CDR1 SSHAT, CDR2 FNYEAQ (reference sequence). This CDR3 is 14 amino acids long. The CDR3 DNA reads TGTGCCAGCAGCTTGGGACAGGACTCCTACGAGCAGTACTTC. It translates to CASSLGQDSYEQYF.

The chain carries TRBV7-9 and TRBJ2-7; D is unresolved. CDR1 SEHNR and CDR2 FQNEAQ come from the germline V gene (reference sequence). The CDR3 runs to 12 residues. V lost 3 bases, J lost 0 bases, and 3 bases lay in between. CDR3 in amino acids: CASSFGSYEQYF. The CDR3 DNA is TGTGCCAGCAGCTTCGGCTCCTACGAGCAGTACTTC.

The DNA for the CDR3 is TGTGCCAGCAGCCCATCCGGAAACAAGTTTCGGTCCTATGGCTACACCTTC. It encodes CASSPSGNKFRSYGYTF. The gene calls are TRBV14 and TRBJ1-2; D unclear. This CDR3 has 17 amino acids. Per the germline V gene, CDR1 is SGHDN and CDR2 is FVKESK. V gave up 4 bases and J gave up 4 bases, with 22 bases separating them.

The chain joins TRBV5-1 to TRBJ2-7, with D perhaps TRBD2 (5 bases). The CDR3 covers 13 residues. From germline, CDR1 is SGHRS and CDR2 YFSETQ. V lost 2 bases and J lost 0, with 6 bases in between. The CDR3 bases are TGCGCCAGCAGCTTCGGAGGCTCCTACGAGCAGTACTTC. Protein product: CASSFGGSYEQYF.

The chain links TRBV25-1 to TRBJ2-5; D is unclear. This CDR3 has 16 residues. Germline values: CDR1 MGHDK, CDR2 SYGVNS. V lost 3 bases to trimming and J lost 5 bases, with 19 bases between them. This chain's CDR3 is CASSDPSEGLVETQYF. As DNA, the CDR3 is TGTGCCAGCAGTGATCCCAGCGAAGGTTTGGTGGAGACCCAGTACTTC.

The V and J genes are TRBV7-6 and TRBJ2-7, with 14 bases lining up with TRBD2. CDR3 length: 16 residues. CDR1 is SGHVS, CDR2 FNYEAQ, per germline. Unmatched junction bases numbered 9, after V lost 5 bases and J lost 6 bases. This CDR3 is CASSPGLAGEESEQYF. The CDR3 nucleotides are TGTGCCAGCAGCCCGGGACTAGCGGGAGAGGAAAGCGAGCAGTACTTC.

This rearrangement joins TRBV6-5 to TRBJ1-3; D unclear. This CDR3 contains 14 residues. The V end lost 2 bases, the J end lost 0 bases, and 5 bases lay between the germline ends. Germline V gives CDR1 MNHEY, CDR2 SVGAGI. The CDR3 sequence: CASSYAHSGNTIYF. The CDR3 DNA reads TGTGCCAGCAGTTACGCGCACTCTGGAAACACCATATATTTT.

The genes are TRBV29-1 and TRBJ1-4; TRBD1 is a possible D gene (6 bases). Germline V CDR1 and CDR2: SQVTM, ANQGSEA. The CDR3 contains 13 residues. The V end was cut by 5 bases, the J end by 8 bases, with 15 bases between. The CDR3 sequence: CSVLGGASEKLFF. The CDR3 DNA sequence: TGCAGCGTTTTGGGGGGCGCAAGCGAAAAACTGTTTTTT.

J is TRBJ2-3 and V is TRBV4-2; D call uncertain. The V gene's germline CDR1 is LGHNA and CDR2 YNFKEQ. The CDR3 covers 15 residues. Between the trimmed V and J ends, which lost 1 base and 3 bases, there was a span of 11 bases. The CDR3 loop is CASSQGSVSTDTQYF. CDR3 in DNA: TGTGCCAGCAGCCAAGGAAGCGTGAGTACAGATACGCAGTATTTT.

V gene TRBV19 combines with J gene TRBJ2-7, with 11 nucleotides matching TRBD2. The CDR3 runs 14 residues. V was clipped by 6 bases and J by 3 bases; unmatched bases: 4. CDR1 is LNHDA, CDR2 SQIVND, per germline (reference sequence). The CDR3 loop reads CASRTSGSGYEQYF. The CDR3 DNA follows: TGTGCCAGTAGAACTAGCGGGAGTGGCTACGAGCAGTACTTC.

The chain has TRBV7-8 and TRBJ2-1; TRBD2 agrees at 11 bases. Looked up from germline, CDR1 is SGHVS and CDR2 is FQNEAQ. The CDR3 is made up of 16 amino acids. The V gene end was trimmed by 4 bases and the J gene end by 9 bases; junction bases not matched to a gene: 11. Here the CDR3 reads CASSSGLAGSVSEQFF. DNA of the CDR3: TGTGCCAGCAGCTCAGGACTAGCGGGTAGTGTCAGTGAGCAGTTCTTC.

J is TRBJ2-7 and V is TRBV29-1; no definite D call. Germline V lookup: CDR1 SQVTM, CDR2 ANQGSEA. The CDR3 spans 13 residues. V was trimmed by 6 bases and J by 2 bases, leaving 14 bases between them. CDR3 in DNA: TGCAGCGTGGTTGAACAAAGCACCTACGAGCAGTACTTC. Translated, it gives CSVVEQSTYEQYF.

The chain recombines TRBV5-4 with TRBJ2-1; 7 nucleotides match TRBD2. Germline V CDR1 and CDR2: SGHNT, YYREEE (reference sequence). There are 14 residues in the CDR3. The V segment lost 10 bases and the J segment 10 bases; nucleotides outside the gene matches: 17. The CDR3, as DNA: TGTGCCGGCCAGATTGGGGGGGGACCCCTCGAGCAGTTCTTC. Protein: CAGQIGGGPLEQFF.

The chain is built from TRBV5-1 and TRBJ2-7; D is possibly TRBD1 (6 bases). The CDR3 sequence is 12 residues long. V lost 3 bases, J lost 7 bases, and 11 bases lay in between. Germline loops: CDR1 SGHRS, CDR2 YFSETQ. CDR3 DNA: TGCGCCAGCAGCTCGACAGGTTTAGAGCAGTACTTC. Translation: CASSSTGLEQYF.

The genes are TRBV7-6 and TRBJ2-7; 11 bases line up with TRBD2. Germline CDR1 and CDR2: SGHVS and FNYEAQ. CDR3 size: 15 residues. The trim removed 1 base at V and 3 bases at J, leaving 2 bases unmatched. The CDR3 DNA is TGTGCCAGCAGCTTAGACGGGACTAGCGGCTACGAGCAGTACTTC. Its translation: CASSLDGTSGYEQYF.

The V gene is TRBV7-7, the J gene TRBJ2-7; 9 nucleotides align to TRBD2. The CDR3 is made up of 16 amino acids. The V and J ends lost 5 bases and 0 bases, in that order; junction bases with no gene match: 8. Germline-derived CDR1 and CDR2 are SSHAT and FNYEAQ (reference sequence). CDR3 DNA: TGTGCCAGCAGCCCACTGGCGGGAGGGAGCTCCTACGAGCAGTACTTC. Translation: CASSPLAGGSSYEQYF.

The chain employs TRBV5-5 and TRBJ2-7; no reliable D call. The CDR3 loop spans 13 amino acids. Deletions cut 0 bases from V and 2 bases from J, with 6 bases between. Germline lookup yields CDR1 SGHKS and CDR2 YYEKEE (reference sequence). Here the CDR3 DNA reads TGTGCCAGCAGCTTGGGCAGGACCTACGAGCAGTACTTC. Protein sequence: CASSLGRTYEQYF. Combining the CDR3 with reference TRBV5-5 and TRBJ2-7 gives the whole variable domain DAGVTQSPTHLIKTRGQQVTLRCSPISGHKSVSWYQQVLGQGPQFIFQYYEKEERGRGNFPDRFSARQFPNYSSELNVNALLLGDSALYLCASSLGRTYEQYFGPGTRLTVT.

The chain couples TRBV7-8 to TRBJ1-6; D is undetermined. This CDR3 contains 18 residues. Trimming removed 5 bases at V and 0 bases at J, with 17 bases between. Germline lookup yields CDR1 SGHVS and CDR2 FQNEAQ. The CDR3 coding sequence is TGTGCCAGCAGCAATACCCAGACGGAAAGCTCCTATAATTCACCCCTCCACTTT. It translates to CASSNTQTESSYNSPLHF.

The rearrangement links TRBV7-8 to TRBJ2-7; TRBD1 matches at 8 bases. The CDR3 has 15 residues. Losses at the gene ends were 3 bases for V and 5 bases for J; bases not matched to a gene: 9. From germline, CDR1 is SGHVS and CDR2 FQNEAQ. The CDR3 here is CASSLLGQGLDEQYF. The CDR3 DNA follows: TGTGCCAGCAGCTTGCTTGGACAGGGCCTCGACGAGCAGTACTTC.

The V gene is TRBV28, the J gene TRBJ2-3, with 10 bases fitting TRBD2. V trimming: 6 bases; J trimming: 9 bases; junction bases outside the gene matches: 9. The CDR3 runs 14 residues. Per germline, CDR1 MDHEN and CDR2 SYDVKM. CDR3 DNA: TGTGCCAGCAGGGGACTAGCGTCCTGGGACACGCAGTATTTT. The encoded protein is CASRGLASWDTQYF.

The rearrangement joins TRBV19 to TRBJ2-3; tentative D call: TRBD2 (6 bases). The CDR3 is 15 residues long. CDR1 and CDR2 (germline): LNHDA, SQIVND (reference sequence). V lost 3 bases and J lost 5, with 15 bases in between. CDR3 in amino acids: CASSIGAGSGDTQYF. As DNA, the CDR3 is TGTGCCAGTAGTATCGGGGCGGGATCTGGAGATACGCAGTATTTT.

This clone was found once. This chain uses TRBV15 with TRBJ2-7; D may be TRBD2 (7 bases). The CDR3 sequence is 15 residues long. Germline lookup yields CDR1 LNHNV and CDR2 YYDKDF (reference sequence). Deletions cut 1 base from V and 7 bases from J, with 17 bases between. CDR3 amino acids: CATSRVRGAVEEQYF. CDR3 in DNA: TGTGCCACCAGCAGAGTTCGGGGGGCTGTTGAGGAGCAGTACTTC.

The V gene is TRBV2, the J gene TRBJ1-5, with D possibly being TRBD1 (5 bases). CDR3 length: 14 residues. Per the germline V gene, CDR1 is SNHLY and CDR2 is FYNNEI. V lost 7 bases to trimming and J lost 6 bases, with 16 bases between them. The CDR3 nucleotides are TGTGCCAGCATGCCCGGGGCCGCGCGTCAGCCCCAGCATTTT. Protein: CASMPGAARQPQHF.